The rows below give T cell receptor beta chains drawn from one sample of a study of T-cell reconstitution after alpha-beta-depleted transplantation in children. TCRdb re-called the PCR reads with MiXCR, one entry per CDR3 protein. The table shows 500,000 to 650,000 distinct CDR3 sequences, with approximately 13% occurring only once. The material was PBMCs, mostly from graft donor cells, obtained 360 days after TCRalphabeta/CD19-depleted stem cell transplant. The source is a male patient aged 10-17 years who had a stem cell transplant for acute myeloid leukemia, so the T cells may come from the graft donor. Each CDR3 is given with its conserved first and last residue. The D gene is left open where the match is weak. Not all rows give a size; the values are once, few, many and, for expanded clones, a class.

J,size,V,D,CDR3,DNA
TRBJ1-1,few,TRBV5-1,-,CASSLGWPNSEAFF,TGCGCCAGCAGCCTAGGGTGGCCCAATTCTGAAGCTTTCTTT
TRBJ2-7,-,TRBV19,TRBD2,CASSIRLAHEQYF,TGTGCCAGTAGTATCCGACTAGCCCACGAGCAGTACTTC
TRBJ1-3,-,TRBV20-1,-,CSAGQGNTIYF,TGCAGTGCTGGGCAGGGAAACACCATATATTTT
TRBJ1-1,few,TRBV15,-,CATSRVNTEAFF,TGTGCCACCAGCAGGGTGAACACTGAAGCTTTCTTT
TRBJ2-1,few,TRBV9,TRBD2,CASSVAAGGPIGEQFF,TGTGCCAGCAGCGTAGCAGCGGGAGGGCCGATCGGTGAGCAGTTCTTC
TRBJ2-3,many,TRBV28,-,CASSLGGLSTDTQYF,TGTGCCAGCAGTTTAGGGGGTTTAAGCACAGATACGCAGTATTTT
TRBJ1-2,few,TRBV5-5,-,CASSLVRGDNYGYTF,TGTGCCAGCAGCTTGGTACGGGGCGACAACTATGGCTACACCTTC
TRBJ1-1,-,TRBV7-2,-,CASSPGTHLEAFF,TGTGCCAGCAGCCCCGGGACCCACCTTGAAGCTTTCTTT
TRBJ2-5,-,TRBV12-3/TRBV12-4,TRBD2,CASSGLAGGKETQYF,TGTGCCAGCAGCGGACTAGCGGGAGGTAAAGAGACCCAGTACTTC
TRBJ2-7,-,TRBV28,-,CASSFSGTGVSYEQYF,TGTGCCAGCAGTTTCTCCGGGACTGGGGTATCCTACGAGCAGTACTTC
TRBJ2-7,many,TRBV12-3/TRBV12-4,-,CASSRDRPYEQYF,TGTGCCAGCAGCCGCGATCGGCCCTACGAGCAGTACTTC
TRBJ2-2,-,TRBV6-5,-,CASSYSFMGWGPNAGELFF,TGTGCCAGCAGTTACTCCTTCATGGGATGGGGCCCGAACGCCGGGGAGCTGTTTTTT
TRBJ2-7,-,TRBV5-1,TRBD2,CASRTEGGDYEQYF,TGCGCCAGCAGGACTGAGGGAGGGGACTACGAGCAGTACTTC
TRBJ1-2,few,TRBV10-3,-,CAIVKAPQGFDGYTF,TGTGCCATAGTTAAGGCCCCACAGGGTTTCGATGGCTACACCTTC
TRBJ2-1,few,TRBV11-2,-,CASSLDVSRRTSPNHNEQFF,TGTGCCAGCAGCTTAGACGTTTCTAGGAGAACTAGCCCAAACCACAATGAGCAGTTCTTC
TRBJ2-2,many,TRBV7-3,-,CASSVITWITGELFF,TGTGCCAGCAGCGTAATTACATGGATCACCGGGGAGCTGTTTTTT
TRBJ2-2,many,TRBV27,-,CASSVRGGNTGELFF,TGTGCCAGCAGCGTCAGGGGGGGGAACACCGGGGAGCTGTTTTTT
TRBJ2-2,-,TRBV6-5,TRBD1,CASSYRTGGDTGELFF,TGTGCCAGCAGTTACCGCACAGGGGGCGACACCGGGGAGCTGTTTTTT
TRBJ2-3,many,TRBV5-1,TRBD2,CASSLAGGRPTTDTQYF,TGCGCCAGCAGCTTGGCGGGAGGCCGACCGACCACAGATACGCAGTATTTT
TRBJ2-7,many,TRBV5-1,TRBD1,CASSGTGASSYEQYF,TGCGCCAGCTCCGGGACAGGGGCCAGCTCCTACGAGCAGTACTTC
TRBJ2-5,-,TRBV20-1,TRBD1,CSAGRDRGRYQETQYF,TGCAGTGCTGGCCGGGACAGGGGGCGGTACCAAGAGACCCAGTACTTC
TRBJ2-2,-,TRBV4-3,-,CASSQFFPSTGELFF,TGCGCCAGCAGCCAATTCTTCCCGAGCACCGGGGAGCTGTTTTTT
TRBJ1-2,few,TRBV28,-,CASSLNAPVYGYTF,TGTGCCAGCAGTTTAAATGCGCCAGTCTATGGCTACACCTTC
TRBJ2-7,-,TRBV29-1,TRBD1,CSVEGVGDSTYEQYF,TGCAGCGTTGAAGGGGTGGGGGACAGTACCTACGAGCAGTACTTC
TRBJ2-5,-,TRBV28,-,CASRTTGRKTQYF,TGTGCCAGCAGGACGACAGGCCGAAAGACCCAGTACTTC
TRBJ2-1,many,TRBV10-3,-,CAISLREASYNEQFF,TGTGCCATCAGTCTCAGGGAAGCATCCTACAATGAGCAGTTCTTC
TRBJ2-1,-,TRBV6-1,TRBD2,CASSGPLAGGRGEQFF,TGTGCCAGCAGTGGCCCCCTAGCGGGAGGCCGGGGTGAGCAGTTCTTC
TRBJ2-7,many,TRBV13,TRBD2,CASSLGGGLAGYEQYF,TGTGCCAGCAGCTTAGGGGGGGGACTAGCGGGCTACGAGCAGTACTTC
TRBJ2-3,once,TRBV29-1,TRBD2,CSATLAGIWADTQYF,TGCAGCGCTACCCTAGCGGGAATTTGGGCAGATACGCAGTATTTT
TRBJ2-1,many,TRBV29-1,-,CSVGLLGAYNEQFF,TGCAGCGTTGGTTTGTTGGGGGCCTACAATGAGCAGTTCTTC
TRBJ2-3,many,TRBV28,TRBD2,CASSLVAGDTDTQYF,TGTGCCAGCAGTTTAGTAGCGGGAGACACAGATACGCAGTATTTT
TRBJ1-5,few,TRBV28,-,CASSYNGLMGTQPQHF,TGTGCCAGCAGTTACAACGGGCTCATGGGGACTCAGCCCCAGCATTTT
TRBJ2-1,many,TRBV4-3,-,CASSQFLDPGKGSYNEQFF,TGCGCCAGCAGCCAATTTCTGGACCCAGGGAAAGGTTCCTACAATGAGCAGTTCTTC
TRBJ1-1,many,TRBV6-1,-,CASSRFPSGTEAFF,TGTGCCAGCAGTCGATTCCCCAGCGGGACTGAAGCTTTCTTT
TRBJ2-2,-,TRBV4-3,-,CASRFIGGVTGELFF,TGCGCCAGCAGATTTATTGGCGGCGTCACCGGGGAGCTGTTTTTT
TRBJ2-3,-,TRBV20-1,-,CSAREFVTDTQYF,TGCAGTGCTAGAGAATTCGTCACAGATACGCAGTATTTT
TRBJ1-5,-,TRBV6-1,-,CASTLLFLSNQPQHF,TGTGCCAGCACCCTCCTCTTCCTAAGCAATCAGCCCCAGCATTTT
TRBJ2-7,-,TRBV6-1,-,CASSERGQPLSYEQYF,TGTGCCAGCAGTGAAAGGGGACAACCTCTCTCCTACGAGCAGTACTTC
TRBJ2-1,few,TRBV12-3/TRBV12-4,TRBD2,CASSPKETTSGRALDEQFF,TGTGCCAGCAGTCCTAAAGAAACGACTAGCGGGAGGGCCTTAGATGAGCAGTTCTTC
TRBJ2-1,many,TRBV6-1,-,CASSAPSDPGVREQFF,TGTGCCAGCAGTGCACCTAGCGACCCTGGAGTACGGGAGCAGTTCTTC
TRBJ2-7,-,TRBV7-3,-,CASSLRGRGGPHSYEQYF,TGTGCCAGCAGCTTAAGAGGTCGAGGGGGACCGCACTCCTACGAGCAGTACTTC
TRBJ2-7,many,TRBV7-6,-,CASSLGRQAYEQYF,TGTGCCAGCAGCTTAGGGAGACAGGCCTACGAGCAGTACTTC
TRBJ2-1,few,TRBV20-1,TRBD2,CSASGASGSSYNEQFF,TGCAGTGCTAGTGGCGCTAGCGGGAGTTCCTACAATGAGCAGTTCTTC
TRBJ1-5,-,TRBV3-1,-,CASSQGPGRLNQPQHF,TGTGCCAGCAGCCAAGGACCGGGTCGGTTAAATCAGCCCCAGCATTTT
TRBJ2-1,-,TRBV3-1,-,CASSLWDFSYNEQFF,TGTGCCAGCAGCCTTTGGGACTTCTCCTACAATGAGCAGTTCTTC
TRBJ2-1,few,TRBV20-1,-,CSALNPPGGVDEQFF,TGCAGTGCTCTGAACCCCCCCGGTGGAGTCGATGAGCAGTTCTTC
TRBJ2-3,-,TRBV28,-,CASSFDRSTDTQYF,TGTGCCAGCAGTTTTGACAGAAGCACAGATACGCAGTATTTT
TRBJ2-1,-,TRBV30,-,CAWSVRGASYNEQFF,TGTGCCTGGAGTGTACGTGGGGCGAGCTACAATGAGCAGTTCTTC
TRBJ2-7,-,TRBV12-3/TRBV12-4,TRBD1,CASLRGPAYEQYF,TGTGCCAGCCTCAGGGGGCCGGCCTACGAGCAGTACTTC
TRBJ2-7,few,TRBV12-3/TRBV12-4,-,CASSFAGAPYEQYF,TGTGCCAGCAGTTTTGCAGGGGCCCCCTACGAGCAGTACTTC
TRBJ2-3,-,TRBV10-3,-,CAISESASSSTDTQYF,TGTGCCATCAGTGAGTCTGCCAGTTCTAGCACAGATACGCAGTATTTT
TRBJ2-7,few,TRBV12-3/TRBV12-4,-,CASSPRGGPTYEQYF,TGTGCCAGCAGCCCGAGGGGGGGACCTACCTACGAGCAGTACTTC
TRBJ2-1,-,TRBV5-1,TRBD2,CASSLGGRALGEQFF,TGCGCCAGCAGCTTGGGCGGGAGGGCCTTGGGTGAGCAGTTCTTC
TRBJ2-2,-,TRBV6-1,TRBD1,CASLHRGGGELFF,TGTGCCAGCCTACACAGGGGCGGCGGGGAGCTGTTTTTT